Shown below are 4 T cell receptor beta chains from a single sample sequenced in a study of Ad26.COV2.S vaccination and SARS-CoV-2 variants. Some clones are missing from TCRdb's copy, which holds only in-frame ones; the method was immunoSEQ multiplex PCR. The sample shows 380,000 or so clones, 83% of them seen only once. Treatment noted: 15 to 20 received Ad26.COV2.S at low or high dose, single or two shots; 5 received placebo; per-sample allocation not given. Samples came from day 63 after the first vaccine or placebo injection. This sample comprised peripheral blood, obtained in a trial of Ad26.COV2.S vaccine versus placebo. The receptor source for this set is a person between 18 and 65 years old who received the Ad26.COV2.S COVID-19 vaccine or a placebo.

The DNA of the CDR3 is TGTGCCAGCAGCCTCATGGGACAGGGGTATTCACCCCTCCACTTT. This sequence encodes CASSLMGQGYSPLHF. The chain employs TRBV7-2 and TRBJ1-6; 10 bases align to TRBD1. Germline-derived CDR1 and CDR2 are SGHTA and FQGNSA. After removal of 5 bases from V and 8 bases from J, the junction contained 6 bases not matched to a gene. The CDR3 is 15 amino acids.

V gene TRBV7-9 combines with J gene TRBJ2-1; D ambiguous. The V gene lost 5 bases and the J gene lost 2 bases, with 13 bases spanning the gap. CDR1 and CDR2 from the germline V gene are SEHNR and FQNEAQ (reference sequence). This CDR3 spans 15 amino acids. The CDR3 nucleotides are TGTGCCAGCAGCCTAGGGTCCCTTACCTACAATGAGCAGTTCTTC. The encoded protein is CASSLGSLTYNEQFF.

The chain employs TRBV11-3 and TRBJ2-2, with 9 bases fitting TRBD2. The germline V gene encodes CDR1 SGHNT and CDR2 YENEEA. Trimming took 5 bases from V and 8 from J; bases not matched to a gene: 18. The CDR3 runs 18 residues. CDR3 loop: CASSLDDPGLAGTGELFF. CDR3 in DNA: TGTGCCAGCAGCCTCGATGACCCGGGCCTAGCGGGGACTGGGGAGCTGTTTTTT.

The chain couples TRBV5-1 to TRBJ2-5, with a possible D match to TRBD2 (5 bases). V dropped 3 bases and J dropped 6 bases, with 15 bases sitting between them. CDR1 SGHRS and CDR2 YFSETQ come from the germline V gene. The CDR3 contains 14 residues. This CDR3 is CASSSLEDGKTQYF. The CDR3, as DNA: TGCGCCAGCAGCTCGCTCGAGGACGGGAAGACCCAGTACTTC.